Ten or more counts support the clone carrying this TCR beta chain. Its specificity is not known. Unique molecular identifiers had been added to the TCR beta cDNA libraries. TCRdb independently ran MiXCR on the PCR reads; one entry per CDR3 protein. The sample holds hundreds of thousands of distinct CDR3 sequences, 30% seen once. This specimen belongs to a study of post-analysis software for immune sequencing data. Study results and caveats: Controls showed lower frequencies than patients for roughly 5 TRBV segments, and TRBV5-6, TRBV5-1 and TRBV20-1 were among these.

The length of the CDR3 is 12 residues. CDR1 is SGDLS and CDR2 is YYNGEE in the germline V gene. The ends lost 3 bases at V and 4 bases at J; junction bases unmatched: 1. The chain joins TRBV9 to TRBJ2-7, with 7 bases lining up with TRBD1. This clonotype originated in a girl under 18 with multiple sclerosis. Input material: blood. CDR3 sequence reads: CASSARGYEQYF. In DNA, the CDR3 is TGTGCCAGCAGCGCCAGGGGGTACGAGCAGTACTTC. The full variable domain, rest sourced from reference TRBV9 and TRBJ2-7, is DSGVTQTPKHLITATGQRVTLRCSPRSGDLSVYWYQQSLDQGLQFLIQYYNGEERAKGNILERFSAQQFPDLHSELNLSSLELGDSALYFCASSARGYEQYFGPGTRLTVT.